Included here is one TCR beta chain sequence, with context. Its matching antigen is unknown. The data stem from a study of CXCR3-negative and CXCR3-positive naive CD8 T cells. Study-level background: Summed over all libraries, TRB reads came to approximately 140 million, with about 1.5 +/- 0.3 million per library.

Findings of the study overall: In naive cells, CXCR3-negative and CXCR3-positive subsets had similar TRBV-TRBJ usage; memory cells differed.

UMI-labeled 5' RACE yielded the TRB cDNA libraries. From its re-call of the 5' RACE reads, TCRdb lists each CDR3 protein once, without DNA. This listing includes tens of thousands of distinct CDR3 sequences. Germline CDR1 and CDR2: ENHRY and SYGVKD. This CDR3 region has 17 residues. The sequence was collected from a human donor in good health. Some clones in this sample may be carry-over from other donors' samples. The genes are TRBV10-3 and TRBJ2-3; TCRdb's assignment of TRBD2 cannot be checked, as there is no DNA. The sample comprised naive CXCR3- CD8+ T cells from blood. The subset denotes: CD45RO-CCR7+CD27+CD95- naive CD8+ T cells lacking CXCR3 (TNR3-). CDR3 residues: CAISESGASGFTDTQYF.